The subject of this entry is one TCR beta chain. The method was immunoSEQ multiplex PCR; TCRdb's version includes in-frame clones alone and lacks a portion of them. This table holds under 2.5 million clones, roughly 90% found once. This record belongs to a study of shared clonotypes between healthy human individuals. V lost 3 bases to trimming and J lost 13 bases, with 13 bases between them. Germline CDR1 is MDHEN and CDR2 is SYDVKM. CDR3 length: 11 residues. CD45RA-negative memory and CD45RA+ naive subsets were split from the CD4+ cells. The TCR comes from a man younger than 35 in good health. Some clones in this sample may be carry-over from other donors' samples. The chain employs TRBV28 and TRBJ2-7, with a possible D match to TRBD1 (6 bases). Sequencing was carried out using naive CD4+ T cells from PBMCs. Subset meaning: CD45RA+ positively selected. The CDR3 region is CASSFTGQCYF. CDR3 sequence (DNA): TGTGCCAGCAGTTTCACGGGACAATGTTACTTC.